Following are 24 T cell receptor beta chains from one sample sequenced in a study of response to subunit inactivated influenza vaccine. TCRdb re-called the RT-PCR reads through MiXCR, storing one row per CDR3 protein. The sample shows 600,000 to 700,000 distinct CDR3 sequences, approximately 15% of them seen only once. The sequenced sample was PBMCs from blood, obtained less than 15 days before vaccination. The receptors stem from a man aged 45-65 years who received an inactivated influenza vaccine.

This chain joins TRBV30 and TRBJ2-3; unclear D gene. V dropped 0 bases and J dropped 0 bases, with 7 bases sitting between them. This CDR3 spans 14 amino acids. Germline V gives CDR1 GTSNPN, CDR2 SVGIG (reference sequence). The CDR3 here is CAWSVGISTDTQYF. DNA of the CDR3: TGTGCCTGGAGTGTGGGGATTAGCACAGATACGCAGTATTTT.

This clonotype was found many times. The chain couples TRBV4-2 to TRBJ2-7, with 10 positions matching TRBD1. Germline V CDR1 and CDR2: LGHNA, YNFKEQ. V was pared by 4 bases and J by 3 bases, with 3 bases of the junction left unmatched. The CDR3 sequence is 14 residues long. The CDR3 is CASSPTGGGYEQYF. CDR3 sequence (DNA): TGTGCCAGCAGCCCGACAGGGGGCGGCTACGAGCAGTACTTC.

This clonotype was seen a few times. The gene calls are TRBV9 and TRBJ2-1; 12 nucleotides align to TRBD2. Germline V gives CDR1 SGDLS, CDR2 YYNGEE. V gave up 2 bases and J gave up 0 bases; unmatched junction bases: 6. The CDR3 is 18 amino acids. CDR3: CASSVLGLAGTSYNEQFF. The CDR3 coding sequence is TGTGCCAGCAGCGTCCTCGGACTAGCGGGAACCTCCTACAATGAGCAGTTCTTC.

V is TRBV29-1 and J is TRBJ2-2; D perhaps matches TRBD1 (5 bases). The CDR3 is made up of 14 amino acids. V was trimmed by 1 base and J by 0 bases, leaving 6 bases between them. Germline V gene lookup returns CDR1 SQVTM and CDR2 ANQGSEA. This CDR3 reads CSVEGQSNTGELFF. The CDR3 bases are TGCAGCGTTGAAGGACAGTCGAACACCGGGGAGCTGTTTTTT.

The rearrangement links TRBV28 to TRBJ1-1; D gene uncertain. Trimming removed 2 bases from V and 4 bases from J, with 5 bases in between. CDR3 length: 12 amino acids. The germline gives CDR1 MDHEN, CDR2 SYDVKM. DNA for the CDR3: TGTGCCAGCAGTTTAAGGCCCACTGAAGCTTTCTTT. Translating gives CASSLRPTEAFF.

The chain joins TRBV12-3 or TRBV12-4 to TRBJ1-5, with TRBD1 identical over 7 bases. Losses at the gene ends were 5 bases for V and 12 bases for J; bases not matched to a gene: 13. The CDR3 sequence is 14 residues long. The CDR3 sequence is CASSDDRAPANQHF. The DNA of the CDR3 is TGTGCCAGCAGTGACGACAGGGCCCCCGCGAACCAGCATTTT.

The CDR3 sequence is CASSQTSGRRSDTQYF. DNA for the CDR3: TGCGCCAGCAGCCAAACTAGCGGGAGAAGGTCAGATACGCAGTATTTT. The genes are TRBV4-3 and TRBJ2-3; 11 bases are shared with TRBD2. The V and J ends lost 2 bases and 4 bases, in that order; junction bases with no gene match: 5. There are 16 residues in the CDR3. Germline V CDR1 and CDR2: LGHNA, YSLEER.

This chain connects TRBV25-1 to TRBJ2-1, with unresolved D. The length of the CDR3 is 14 residues. Germline values: CDR1 MGHDK, CDR2 SYGVNS. V was clipped by 6 bases and J by 15 bases, with 24 bases between them. The DNA for the CDR3 is TGTGCCAGCAGAACATCTGGACCCTCGTCGAGTTGGTTCTTC. It yields the protein CASRTSGPSSSWFF.

A few counts support this clonotype. The genes are TRBV20-1 and TRBJ2-4; 8 bases line up with TRBD2. Losses at the gene ends were 0 bases for V and 6 bases for J; bases not matched to a gene: 4. The CDR3 extends over 14 amino acids. The germline CDR1 and CDR2 sequences are DFQATT and SNEGSKA (reference sequence). Written as DNA, the CDR3 is TGCAGTGCTAGAGATATACTAGCGGTAAACATTCAGTACTTC. Protein product: CSARDILAVNIQYF.

The sample holds many counts of this clonotype. The V gene is TRBV27, the J gene TRBJ2-1; D assignment may be TRBD1 or TRBD2 (5 bases each). The CDR3 loop spans 12 amino acids. V lost 3 bases and J 6 bases, leaving 6 bases between the germline ends. Germline CDR1 and CDR2: MNHEY and SMNVEV (reference sequence). In nucleotides, the CDR3 is TGTGCCAGCAGTTTTGGGGGCAATGAGCAGTTCTTC. It yields the protein CASSFGGNEQFF.

This clonotype was found a few times. This chain uses TRBV20-1 with TRBJ2-7; no clear D gene. The V end was cut by 0 bases, the J end by 6 bases, with 18 bases between. The CDR3 contains 15 residues. Germline-derived CDR1 and CDR2 are DFQATT and SNEGSKA (reference sequence). The CDR3 DNA sequence: TGCAGTGCTAGAGATCCGTCGGGCCGTAGTTTCGAGCAGTACTTC. Amino acids: CSARDPSGRSFEQYF.

V usage is TRBV20-1 and J usage is TRBJ2-3; D call uncertain. From germline, CDR1 is DFQATT and CDR2 SNEGSKA (reference sequence). The CDR3 has 17 amino acids. V lost 0 bases and J 1 base, leaving 17 bases between the germline ends. This chain's CDR3 is CSARDPTTNLGTDTQYF. DNA for the CDR3: TGCAGTGCTAGAGATCCCACGACAAATCTGGGCACAGATACGCAGTATTTT.

The chain employs TRBV4-3 and TRBJ2-5; TRBD2 agrees at 13 bases. The CDR3 consists of 16 residues. Per germline, CDR1 LGHNA and CDR2 YSLEER. V was clipped by 4 bases and J by 3 bases; unmatched bases: 5. The DNA of the CDR3 is TGCGCCAGCAGCCCAGGACTAGCGGGAGATGAAGAGACCCAGTACTTC. Translated, it gives CASSPGLAGDEETQYF.

The sample holds a few counts of this clonotype. This chain links TRBV5-5 with TRBJ1-2, with a weak D call TRBD1 (6 bases). Per the germline V gene, CDR1 is SGHKS and CDR2 is YYEKEE (reference sequence). V gave up 6 bases and J gave up 4 bases, with 19 bases separating them. This CDR3 contains 15 residues. The chain's CDR3 is CASITWDKTGYGYTF. The CDR3 DNA follows: TGTGCCAGCATAACTTGGGACAAAACGGGCTATGGCTACACCTTC.

To note about this clonotype: This could be a read error, since a much larger clone is one nucleotide away. The chain combines TRBV7-8 with TRBJ2-7; 10 nucleotides match TRBD1. CDR1 and CDR2 from the germline V gene are SGHVS and FQNEAQ. The CDR3 runs 13 residues. Trimming cost V 3 bases and J 6 bases; bases outside gene matches: 2. The CDR3 sequence is CASSLTGGGEQYF. The CDR3 DNA sequence: TGTGCCAGCAGCTTGACAGGGGGCGGCGAGCAGTACTTC.

The V call is TRBV2, the J call TRBJ2-1; 14 bases line up with TRBD2. With V trimmed by 6 bases and J by 7 bases, 8 bases remained unmatched. This CDR3 has 16 amino acids. Per the germline V gene, CDR1 is SNHLY and CDR2 is FYNNEI. CDR3 coding DNA: TGTGCCAGCAGGAGTTTAGGGACTAGCGGGAGTAATGAGCAGTTCTTC. Residues: CASRSLGTSGSNEQFF.

This clonotype turned up a few times. The V gene is TRBV7-2, the J gene TRBJ2-7, with TRBD2 matching over 8 bases. Trimming cost V 0 bases and J 0 bases; bases outside gene matches: 4. The germline CDR1 and CDR2 sequences are SGHTA and FQGNSA. CDR3 length equals 16 residues. CDR3 protein: CASSLAQRGSSYEQYF. The CDR3 DNA is TGTGCCAGCAGCTTAGCGCAGCGGGGGAGCTCCTACGAGCAGTACTTC.

This clonotype was seen a handful of times. V is TRBV11-2 and J is TRBJ2-3; D gene ambiguous. Germline CDR1 SGHAT, CDR2 FQNNGV. The CDR3 has 17 amino acids. Trimming left V 1 base short and J 8 bases short, with 22 bases between. The CDR3 DNA reads as TGTGCCAGCAGCTTAGGGGTGGGCCGCTTTTCAGGTAGTACGCAGTATTTT. This gives the protein CASSLGVGRFSGSTQYF. Full variable domain (outside the CDR3, taken from reference TRBV11-2 and TRBJ2-3): EAGVAQSPRYKIIEKRQSVAFWCNPISGHATLYWYQQILGQGPKLLIQFQNNGVVDDSQLPKDRFSAERLKGVDSTLKIQPAKLEDSAVYLCASSLGVGRFSGSTQYFGPGTRLTVL.

The rearrangement joins TRBV5-1 to TRBJ2-3, with D possibly called TRBD1 or TRBD2 (5 bases each). CDR1 SGHRS and CDR2 YFSETQ come from the germline V gene. The CDR3 is 14 amino acids. V lost 6 bases, J lost 0 bases, and 11 bases lay in between. The CDR3 region is CASTRDHSTDTQYF. The CDR3 bases are TGCGCCAGCACCCGGGACCACAGCACAGATACGCAGTATTTT.

At least ten counts were recorded for this clonotype. The rearrangement uses TRBV3-1 and TRBJ2-7; no reliable D call. Trimming took off 1 base at V and 3 bases at J, with 4 bases between the two ends. This CDR3 is built from 12 residues. Germline V gene lookup returns CDR1 LGHDT and CDR2 YNNKEL (reference sequence). CDR3 in DNA: TGTGCCAGCAGCCAAGTTGTCTACGAGCAGTACTTC. Translated, it gives CASSQVVYEQYF.

This chain connects TRBV7-2 to TRBJ2-2, with 7 nucleotides matching TRBD1. This CDR3 is built from 15 residues. Germline V gives CDR1 SGHTA, CDR2 FQGNSA. V lost 1 base, J lost 5 bases, and 4 bases stayed unmatched. DNA of the CDR3: TGTGCCAGCAGCTTAGGAGGGGGCATAACCGGGGAGCTGTTTTTT. It encodes CASSLGGGITGELFF.

This clonotype showed up just a few times. The chain joins TRBV15 to TRBJ2-1; TRBD2 aligns across 11 bases. Germline V gives CDR1 LNHNV, CDR2 YYDKDF (reference sequence). The V and J ends lost 6 bases and 4 bases, in that order; junction bases with no gene match: 5. The CDR3 totals 15 residues. The CDR3 DNA follows: TGTGCCACCAGAGAAGGGACTAGCGGTTACAATGAGCAGTTCTTC. Translating it yields CATREGTSGYNEQFF.

This clonotype was detected a few times. The rearrangement links TRBV28 to TRBJ2-3, with 14 bases fitting TRBD2. Germline CDR1 and CDR2: MDHEN and SYDVKM. Losses at the gene ends were 3 bases for V and 3 bases for J; bases not matched to a gene: 5. The CDR3 consists of 17 residues. The CDR3 DNA sequence: TGTGCCAGCAGTTTGTCGGGACTAGCGGGAGTAACAGATACGCAGTATTTT. This gives the protein CASSLSGLAGVTDTQYF.

This clonotype was observed a few times. The V call is TRBV11-2, the J call TRBJ1-4; 7 positions agree with TRBD1. From germline, CDR1 is SGHAT and CDR2 FQNNGV. The CDR3 extends over 15 amino acids. V lost 5 bases, J lost 0 bases, and 3 bases stayed unmatched. The CDR3, as DNA: TGTGCCAGCAGCGTTGACAGGGCAACTAATGAAAAACTGTTTTTT. This gives the protein CASSVDRATNEKLFF.